This T cell receptor (beta chain) was sequenced for a study of shared clonotypes between healthy human individuals. Notes on this clone: The antigen remains undetermined.

Looked up from germline, CDR1 is SNHLY and CDR2 is FYNNEI. This CDR3 comprises 15 residues. V shed 4 bases and J 4 bases; nucleotides not matched to a gene: 5. Study-level results: Lower generation probabilities were found for non-shared clonotypes than for those shared by all four donors.

Only in-frame clones appear in the TCRdb table, and some are missing; sequencing was by immunoSEQ multiplex PCR. The sample shows about 1 million clones, about 70% of them seen only once. The clonotype originates from a man aged 18 to 30 in good health. This chain links TRBV2 with TRBJ2-7; 12 bases are a match to TRBD2. The specimen was memory CD4+ T cells sorted from blood. Subset noted: CD45RA-negative fraction. The CDR3 loop reads CASSGGTSGWYEQYF. The CDR3 bases are TGTGCCAGCAGTGGAGGGACTAGCGGGTGGTACGAGCAGTACTTC.